These 8 T cell receptor beta chains share one sample of origin, sequenced in a study of blood T cells in healthy people across ages. Primed by a sample-barcoded 5' primer and a J-beta primer mix, a second PCR proceeded for about 7 to 12 cycles. Each CDR3 protein is one row after TCRdb ran MiXCR on the 5' RACE reads. The table shows roughly 680,000 distinct CDR3 sequences, with over 40% occurring only once. The specimen was blood. Receptor source: an elderly woman in good health.

The gene calls are TRBV27 and TRBJ2-5; 7 positions agree with TRBD2. The end of the DNA aligns better with TRBJ2-7, so the J call may be wrong. This CDR3 is built from 16 residues. CDR1 is MNHEY and CDR2 is SMNVEV in the germline V gene (reference sequence). The CDR3 DNA sequence: TGTGCCAGCAGTTTATCCGGGCTAGCGGACCCCTACGAGCAGTACTTC. Translated: CASSLSGLADPYEQYF.

As to this clonotype: This may be a read error, as it is one base from a much larger clone. The gene calls are TRBV5-1 and TRBJ2-7; TRBD1 aligns across 9 bases. CDR3 size: 15 residues. The V gene's germline CDR1 is SGHRS and CDR2 YFSETQ. As DNA, the CDR3 is TGCGCCAGCAGCCAGGGACAGGGCCACTCCTACGGGCAGTACTTC. Its translation: CASSQGQGHSYGQYF.

Regarding this clonotype: This sequence may be a read error, since a much larger clone differs from it by one base. V is TRBV5-1 and J is TRBJ2-3; possible D gene TRBD2, 6 bases. The germline CDR1 and CDR2 sequences are SGHRS and YFSETQ. This CDR3 has 14 amino acids. V dropped 4 bases and J dropped 4 bases, with 13 bases sitting between them. CDR3 loop: CASSVRTGADTQYF. In nucleotides, the CDR3 is TGCGCCAGCAGCGTGAGAACGGGGGCAGATACGCAGTATTTT.

In its sample, this clonotype was seen many times. This sequence joins TRBV20-1 and TRBJ2-7; TRBD2 matches at 7 bases. Looked up from germline, CDR1 is DFQATT and CDR2 is SNEGSKA (reference sequence). This CDR3 is built from 14 residues. V lost 4 bases and J lost 4; bases outside the gene matches: 10. This chain's CDR3 is CSAIGGGNSYEQYF. DNA for the CDR3: TGCAGTGCTATCGGCGGGGGAAACTCATACGAGCAGTACTTC.

This clonotype was observed many times. The chain is built from TRBV7-9 and TRBJ2-5, with D uncertain. The V gene's germline CDR1 is SEHNR and CDR2 FQNEAQ (reference sequence). The ends were cut back, 6 bases at V and 3 bases at J, with 11 bases in the middle. This CDR3 has 13 amino acids. The CDR3 loop is CASRRNGEETQYF. The DNA of the CDR3 is TGTGCCAGCAGGCGTAATGGTGAAGAGACCCAGTACTTC.

This clonotype was seen only a few times. A much larger clone lies a single base off, so this may be a read error. The chain combines TRBV29-1 with TRBJ2-5, with 7 bases identical to TRBD1. CDR3 length: 12 amino acids. Trimming took 7 bases from V and 11 from J; bases not matched to a gene: 13. Germline CDR1 SQVTM, CDR2 ANQGSEA. The CDR3 DNA sequence: TGCAGCGGGGACAGATCATACAATGAGCAGTACTTC. This codes for CSGDRSYNEQYF.

This clonotype was detected once. CDR3 amino acids: CASSLGDRGSGYTF. CDR3 bases: TGTGCCAGCAGCTTAGGGGACAGGGGGAGTGGCTACACCTTC. V usage is TRBV7-9 and J usage is TRBJ1-2; 11 nucleotides agree with TRBD1. This CDR3 is 14 amino acids long. Germline CDR1 is SEHNR and CDR2 is FQNEAQ (reference sequence). V was pared by 1 base and J by 7 bases, with 2 bases of the junction left unmatched.

Comments on this clonotype: One end of the junction fails to match germline, which may point to a read error. The J gene is TRBJ2-2, the V gene TRBV25-1; possibly TRBD1 for D (5 bases). The germline CDR1 and CDR2 sequences are MGHDK and SYGVNS. The CDR3 consists of 15 residues. The CDR3 nucleotides are TGTGCCGGCAGTGATACAGGACAGAACACCGGGGAGCTGTTTTTT. Protein: CAGSDTGQNTGELFF.